Following are 31 T cell receptor beta chains from one sample sequenced in a study of T cell responses to AZD1222 COVID-19 vaccine. Repertoires were generated with immunoSEQ multiplex PCR, while TCRdb's copy carries only in-frame clones and drops some. The sample lists some 150,000 clones, over 90% occurring once. Material: peripheral blood, obtained on day 0 of AZD1222 vaccination. The receptors were gathered from an adult in good health.

The V and J genes are TRBV9 and TRBJ1-2, with unresolved D. The CDR3 sequence is 14 residues long. The V gene's germline CDR1 is SGDLS and CDR2 YYNGEE. Trimming pared 6 bases from V and 3 bases from J, leaving 15 bases between. CDR3 sequence reads: CASKKLDGYYGYTF. The CDR3 DNA sequence: TGTGCCAGCAAGAAACTCGACGGATACTATGGCTACACCTTC.

The chain recombines TRBV5-1 with TRBJ1-1, with D hard to call. V was clipped by 7 bases and J by 3 bases, with 13 bases between them. In germline, CDR1 is SGHRS, CDR2 YFSETQ. The CDR3 is made up of 13 amino acids. In nucleotides, the CDR3 is TGCGCCAGCGACGGAGATGAGGACACTGAAGCTTTCTTT. Translated: CASDGDEDTEAFF. The variable domain in full, with the rest retrieved from reference TRBV5-1 and TRBJ1-1, is KAGVTQTPRYLIKTRGQQVTLSCSPISGHRSVSWYQQTPGQGLQFLFEYFSETQRNKGNFPGRFSGRQFSNSRSEMNVSTLELGDSALYLCASDGDEDTEAFFGQGTRLTVV.

This chain uses TRBV29-1 with TRBJ1-1; 8 bases fit TRBD1. V lost 3 bases and J lost 1; bases outside the gene matches: 7. The CDR3 runs to 15 residues. Germline V gene sequence: CDR1 SQVTM, CDR2 ANQGSEA. In nucleotides, the CDR3 is TGCAGCGTTGATCGGACAGGGAGGGGGAACACTGAAGCTTTCTTT. It is translated as CSVDRTGRGNTEAFF.

The chain uses TRBV7-9 and TRBJ1-2, with D hard to call. The CDR3 sequence is 14 residues long. The ends were cut back, 3 bases at V and 7 bases at J, with 15 bases in the middle. Germline V gives CDR1 SEHNR, CDR2 FQNEAQ (reference sequence). As DNA, the CDR3 is TGTGCCAGCAGCTTTATAATTGGCGGGGTTGGCTACACCTTC. This encodes CASSFIIGGVGYTF.

This clone appeared a single time. The chain uses TRBV6-1 and TRBJ1-2; 8 nucleotides line up with TRBD1. The CDR3 is 15 amino acids. V gave up 2 bases and J gave up 8 bases; unmatched junction bases: 10. Germline CDR1 is MNHNS and CDR2 is SASEGT. The CDR3 spells CASSESIRGHRGYTF. Written as DNA, the CDR3 is TGTGCCAGCAGTGAATCAATCAGGGGGCATCGAGGCTACACCTTC.

V usage is TRBV5-1 and J usage is TRBJ1-3; no firm D call. This CDR3 is built from 15 residues. The V end lost 1 base, the J end lost 4 bases, and 12 bases lay between the germline ends. Germline CDR1 and CDR2: SGHRS and YFSETQ. The CDR3 DNA reads TGCGCCAGCAGCTTGACGACAAACCGCGGAAACACCATATATTTT. Amino acid sequence: CASSLTTNRGNTIYF.

The chain links TRBV3-1 (or the pseudogene TRBV3-2) to TRBJ1-5, with D unclear. V was trimmed by 1 base and J by 0 bases, leaving 7 bases between them. The CDR3 loop spans 15 amino acids. CDR1 and CDR2 from the germline V gene are LGHDT and YNNKEL (reference sequence). The CDR3 bases are TGTGCCAGCAGCCAAGGAGGATATAGCAATCAGCCCCAGCATTTT. Translated, it gives CASSQGGYSNQPQHF.

The rearrangement links TRBV19 to TRBJ1-6, with D unresolved. Trimming removed 7 bases from V and 9 bases from J, with 13 bases in between. The V gene's germline CDR1 is LNHDA and CDR2 SQIVND (reference sequence). CDR3 length: 13 residues. The CDR3 region has the DNA TGTGCCAGTACGACCGCTCTGGGTTCACCCCTCCACTTT. Translation: CASTTALGSPLHF.

This chain connects TRBV10-3 to TRBJ1-5; the D gene is possibly TRBD1 (5 bases). V shed 4 bases and J shed 0 bases, with 16 bases lying between them. The CDR3 is 17 residues long. Germline CDR1 is ENHRY and CDR2 is SYGVKD. The CDR3 DNA reads as TGTGCCATCAGTGGGCAAGGGACTTCCGATAGCAATCAGCCCCAGCATTTT. Its translation is CAISGQGTSDSNQPQHF.

The CDR3 sequence: CASSGLGTGDRGYTF. The CDR3 DNA reads as TGTGCCAGCAGTGGCCTCGGGACAGGGGATAGGGGCTACACCTTC. The genes are TRBV25-1 and TRBJ1-2; 10 bases match TRBD1. The CDR3 is 15 amino acids. The J segment lost 8 bases and the V segment lost 4 bases, leaving 10 bases of the junction unmatched. CDR1 is MGHDK, CDR2 SYGVNS, per germline.

The chain combines TRBV18 with TRBJ1-4; TRBD1 agrees at 7 bases. The CDR3 covers 17 residues. Germline trimming cut 3 bases from V and 0 bases from J; bases unmatched to any gene: 7. Looked up from germline, CDR1 is KGHSH and CDR2 is LQKENI. CDR3 coding DNA: TGTGCCAGCTCACCTTCCAGGGGGTCAGCAACTAATGAAAAACTGTTTTTT. Amino acids: CASSPSRGSATNEKLFF.

The chain employs TRBV6-5 and TRBJ1-1; D not resolved. Trimming removed 7 bases at V and 1 base at J, with 10 bases between. CDR1 is MNHEY and CDR2 is SVGAGI in the germline V gene. The CDR3 runs 13 residues. CDR3 coding DNA: TGTGCCAGCACCCAATGGACGAACACTGAAGCTTTCTTT. Translation gives CASTQWTNTEAFF.

The V call is TRBV12-3 or TRBV12-4, the J call TRBJ1-2; D may be TRBD1 (5 bases). The CDR3 runs to 13 residues. The V gene lost 6 bases and the J gene lost 1 base, with 9 bases spanning the gap. CDR3 protein: CASSLGVNYGYTF. The CDR3 DNA reads as TGTGCCAGCAGCCTGGGGGTTAACTATGGCTACACCTTC.

The count of this clone is one. CDR3: CASSEDSAYQETQYF. The CDR3 DNA reads TGTGCCAGCAGCGAGGATAGCGCGTACCAAGAGACCCAGTACTTC. The rearrangement links TRBV9 to TRBJ2-5, with D maybe TRBD2 (5 bases). V shed 3 bases and J shed 0 bases, with 12 bases lying between them. Germline CDR1 SGDLS, CDR2 YYNGEE. The CDR3 contains 15 residues.

The gene calls are TRBV4-2 and TRBJ2-1; TRBD1 is a possible D gene (6 bases). The CDR3 length is 13 residues. Germline V CDR1 and CDR2: LGHNA, YNFKEQ. V lost 2 bases and J lost 8, with 10 bases in between. The CDR3 region has the DNA TGTGCCAGCAGCCAACAACAGGGCGATGAGCAGTTCTTC. Its protein is CASSQQQGDEQFF.

This clone is a singleton in its sample. The chain joins TRBV18 to TRBJ1-2; 10 bases agree with TRBD1. The CDR3 runs 17 residues. With 2 bases clipped from V and 6 bases from J, the junction kept 12 bases outside the gene matches. Germline V CDR1 and CDR2: KGHSH, LQKENI. CDR3 sequence: CASSPTDRGKMENGYTF. The CDR3 nucleotides are TGTGCCAGCTCACCAACGGACAGGGGGAAAATGGAGAATGGCTACACCTTC.

This clone was detected only once. The chain carries TRBV12-3 or TRBV12-4 and TRBJ2-1; 8 nucleotides line up with TRBD2. Trimming removed 7 bases from V and 10 bases from J; junction bases left unmatched: 9. CDR3 length equals 13 residues. Here the CDR3 DNA reads TGTGCCAGCACGCACGGGGGGGCCGGGGAGCAGTTCTTC. Amino acid sequence: CASTHGGAGEQFF.

This clone was seen only once. This chain uses TRBV19 with TRBJ1-5; TRBD1 is a possible D gene (5 bases). The CDR3 extends over 14 amino acids. The V and J ends lost 8 bases and 1 base respectively, with 12 bases between them. Per the germline V gene, CDR1 is LNHDA and CDR2 is SQIVND (reference sequence). The CDR3 DNA is TGTGCCAGTCATGGAGGGGAGAGCAATCAGCCCCAGCATTTT. The encoded protein is CASHGGESNQPQHF.

The CDR3 sequence: CASSPGTTNEQFF. For the CDR3, the DNA is TGTGCCAGCAGTCCCGGGACGACCAATGAGCAGTTCTTC. This rearrangement joins TRBV12-3 or TRBV12-4 to TRBJ2-1; either TRBD1 or TRBD2 may supply D (5 bases each). The CDR3 has 13 amino acids. Trimming removed 5 bases at V and 6 bases at J, with 11 bases between.

This clone occurred once. The rearrangement links TRBV10-3 to TRBJ2-1; D remains ambiguous. This CDR3 has 13 amino acids. Germline CDR1 is ENHRY and CDR2 is SYGVKD. V lost 5 bases and J lost 7, with 12 bases in between. CDR3 bases: TGTGCCATCAGTAGCGAGGACGGGAATGAGCAGTTCTTC. Its protein product is CAISSEDGNEQFF.

This clone appeared once. Other DNA sequences in this specimen translate into the identical CDR3. The chain links TRBV7-9 to TRBJ1-3; D not resolved. Trimming took off 1 base at V and 2 bases at J, with 6 bases between the two ends. The CDR3 spans 14 residues. Germline CDR1 and CDR2: SEHNR and FQNEAQ (reference sequence). This CDR3 reads CASSLVGAGNTIYF. The CDR3 DNA sequence: TGTGCCAGCAGCTTAGTTGGTGCTGGAAACACCATATATTTT.

The J gene is TRBJ1-2, the V gene TRBV5-6; 7 positions match TRBD1. The V gene's germline CDR1 is SGHDT and CDR2 YYEEEE. The CDR3 is 15 amino acids. Unmatched junction bases numbered 6, after V lost 0 bases and J lost 4 bases. The CDR3 loop is CASSLGDSVFYGYTF. CDR3 sequence (DNA): TGTGCCAGCAGCTTGGGGGACAGCGTTTTCTATGGCTACACCTTC.

The chain employs TRBV27 and TRBJ2-1; tentative D call: TRBD2 (6 bases). Per the germline V gene, CDR1 is MNHEY and CDR2 is SMNVEV (reference sequence). V lost 5 bases, J lost 5 bases, and 7 bases lay in between. CDR3 size: 12 residues. The CDR3 bases are TGTGCCAGCAGTGGACTAAACAATGAGCAGTTCTTC. Translated, it gives CASSGLNNEQFF.

The chain's CDR3 is CASSLQGAGNTGELFF. Here the CDR3 DNA reads TGTGCCAGCAGCCTACAGGGGGCGGGGAACACCGGGGAGCTGTTTTTT. The chain carries TRBV6-2 or TRBV6-3 and TRBJ2-2; 9 nucleotides match TRBD1. V shed 6 bases, J shed 1 base, and the junction held 6 bases outside the gene matches. Germline V CDR1 and CDR2: MNHEY, SVGEGT. CDR3 length equals 16 residues.

The chain joins TRBV12-3 or TRBV12-4 to TRBJ1-3; no firm D call. The V gene lost 3 bases and the J gene lost 9 bases, with 9 bases spanning the gap. This CDR3 is built from 12 residues. CDR3 amino acids: CASSFRDVTIYF. In DNA, the CDR3 is TGTGCCAGCAGTTTTAGGGATGTCACCATATATTTT.

This sequence joins TRBV7-2 and TRBJ1-5; D unresolved. The CDR3 spans 16 residues. V was cut by 4 bases and J by 4 bases, with 17 bases left in between. Germline lookup yields CDR1 SGHTA and CDR2 FQGNSA. The CDR3 DNA reads as TGTGCCAGCAGCTCCCCAGGCGACGCACTGAATCAGCCCCAGCATTTT. Residues: CASSSPGDALNQPQHF.

The rearrangement uses TRBV6-5 and TRBJ2-2; the D gene is possibly TRBD2 (6 bases). This CDR3 has 16 residues. The V end was cut by 2 bases, the J end by 6 bases, with 16 bases between. In germline, CDR1 is MNHEY, CDR2 SVGAGI. CDR3 region: CASSYPSGLSSGELFF. CDR3 sequence (DNA): TGTGCCAGCAGTTACCCATCGGGACTGAGCTCCGGGGAGCTGTTTTTT.

The rearrangement joins TRBV29-1 to TRBJ1-1, with D unclear. The length of the CDR3 is 14 residues. V dropped 4 bases and J dropped 1 base, with 13 bases sitting between them. Germline V gene lookup returns CDR1 SQVTM and CDR2 ANQGSEA. CDR3: CSVGTRVANTEAFF. The DNA of the CDR3 is TGCAGCGTTGGTACCCGGGTTGCGAACACTGAAGCTTTCTTT.

The V and J genes are TRBV5-4 and TRBJ1-2, with D hard to call. The CDR3 contains 14 residues. The V end was cut by 4 bases, the J end by 7 bases, with 17 bases between. CDR1 is SGHNT and CDR2 is YYREEE in the germline V gene (reference sequence). In nucleotides, the CDR3 is TGTGCCAGCAGCACGCCGGGGATGCGATTTGGCTACACCTTC. It is translated as CASSTPGMRFGYTF.

This clone was counted between two and nine times. V usage is TRBV4-1 and J usage is TRBJ2-1, with a weak D call TRBD2 (6 bases). Germline CDR1 reads MGHRA; CDR2 reads YSYEKL. Deletions cut 4 bases from V and 6 bases from J, with 22 bases between. CDR3 size: 17 residues. CDR3 region: CASSLTGPPAGSNEQFF. The CDR3, as DNA: TGCGCCAGCAGCCTTACGGGACCCCCTGCGGGATCCAATGAGCAGTTCTTC.

The chain carries TRBV7-9 and TRBJ1-2; 8 positions match TRBD1. This CDR3 has 16 amino acids. The germline V gene encodes CDR1 SEHNR and CDR2 FQNEAQ (reference sequence). With 3 bases clipped from V and 4 bases from J, the junction kept 10 bases outside the gene matches. The CDR3 DNA is TGTGCCAGCAGCTTGGTATCAGGGGGCGTAGGCTATGGCTACACCTTC. Translation: CASSLVSGGVGYGYTF.